This is a list of T cell receptor beta chains from one sample in a study of early T cells in non-severe SARS-CoV-2 infection. TCRdb ran MiXCR on the 5' RACE reads and lists one entry per CDR3 protein. The table lists about 64,000 distinct CDR3 sequences, around 12% of them singletons, with over 1.3% in the top ten. Here the sequenced sample was whole blood, taken at baseline. The receptors stem from an adult who was a healthcare worker with PCR-confirmed SARS-CoV-2 infection or an uninfected control (not recorded which). Both conserved end residues are part of each CDR3.

v_gene	j_gene	CDR3aa
TRBV2	TRBJ2-1	CASSPLTRDRGNNEQFF
TRBV7-2	TRBJ1-5	CASSPPGSYNQPQHF
TRBV10-1	TRBJ1-1	CASSQGQGNTEAFF
TRBV10-1	TRBJ2-5	CASSDSGTGVRETQYF
TRBV20-1	TRBJ1-5	CSARDRGRDRGQPQHF
TRBV5-1	TRBJ1-1	CASSPAVESNTEAFF
TRBV20-1	TRBJ2-1	CSALIKLAPSYNEQFF
TRBV20-1	TRBJ1-4	CSARRQRNEKLFF
TRBV4-2	TRBJ2-3	CASSQVSGTGVTDTQYF
TRBV11-2	TRBJ1-5	CASSFSGPNQPQHF
TRBV18	TRBJ1-1	CASSPRAGDTPGTEAFF
TRBV28	TRBJ2-1	CVSTLAGGNEQFF
TRBV28	TRBJ2-1	CASSFLREQFF
TRBV10-3	TRBJ2-5	CAISGDSQETQYF
TRBV6-2/TRBV6-3	TRBJ2-4	CASRPPTGAKNIQYF
TRBV29-1	TRBJ1-3	CSASLPPDGNTIYF
TRBV7-9	TRBJ2-1	CASRPPGAQTSGRVYSEQFF
TRBV7-2	TRBJ2-3	CASSLGSLAGGQDTQYF
TRBV6-1	TRBJ1-2	CASNPGVNYGYTF
TRBV15	TRBJ2-7	CATSREMTGSLYEQYF
TRBV19	TRBJ2-3	CAISGLAGGVADTQYF
TRBV11-2	TRBJ2-2	CASSLDRDSKAGELFF
TRBV28	TRBJ2-3	CASSLYSGDTQYF
TRBV27	TRBJ2-7	CASSWTGPYEQYF
TRBV18	TRBJ1-2	CASSPQGLLNYGYTF
TRBV5-4	TRBJ1-5	CASSRGTGQPQHF
TRBV28	TRBJ2-1	CASSWMGLAQNEQFF
TRBV30	TRBJ2-1	CAWSGLAGSLRSYNEQFF
TRBV6-5	TRBJ2-2	CATKTSGANTGELFF